One sample yielded the 14 T cell receptor beta chains listed below, sequenced in a study of T cell repertoires in cytomegalovirus infection. TCRdb re-analysed the reads in MiXCR, keeping a single row per CDR3 protein. The table includes some 300,000 distinct CDR3 sequences, roughly 13% detected once. Sequenced sample: PBMCs. The source of these receptors is a human donor in good health (CMV status not recorded). Some clones in this sample may be carry-over from other donors' samples.

This clonotype has a count of ten or more. The rearrangement uses TRBV20-1 and TRBJ1-2; TRBD1 might be the D (5 bases). Between the trimmed V and J ends, which lost 7 bases and 8 bases, there was a span of 23 bases. CDR1 and CDR2 from the germline V gene are DFQATT and SNEGSKA (reference sequence). This CDR3 comprises 14 residues. CDR3: CSVNRDSYLGGYTF. CDR3 in DNA: TGCAGTGTCAACCGGGACTCATATCTGGGAGGCTACACCTTC.

This chain uses TRBV6-5 with TRBJ1-5, with D possibly TRBD1 on 6 matching bases. V was trimmed by 1 base and J by 0 bases, leaving 19 bases between them. The CDR3 sequence is 19 residues long. The germline gives CDR1 MNHEY, CDR2 SVGAGI. The CDR3 region is CASSYYPPTGANSNQPQHF. CDR3 nucleotide sequence: TGTGCCAGCAGTTACTATCCCCCGACAGGAGCAAATAGCAATCAGCCCCAGCATTTT.

Ten or more counts support this clonotype. The chain recombines TRBV7-2 with TRBJ2-1, with a possible D match to TRBD2 (5 bases). This CDR3 contains 15 residues. The germline V and J ends were trimmed by 1 base and 7 bases, with 14 bases remaining between them. Germline loops: CDR1 SGHTA, CDR2 FQGNSA. The DNA for the CDR3 is TGTGCCAGCAGCTTAGGAGCAGCACGCGGGAATGAGCAGTTCTTC. Translation: CASSLGAARGNEQFF.

This clonotype occurred many times. V and J are TRBV10-3 and TRBJ2-1; 13 bases align to TRBD2. The CDR3 has 18 amino acids. With 4 bases clipped from V and 9 bases from J, the junction kept 15 bases outside the gene matches. CDR1 ENHRY and CDR2 SYGVKD come from the germline V gene. This CDR3 is CAISGGTSGTPNWVEQFF. The CDR3 DNA is TGTGCCATCAGTGGCGGGACTAGCGGGACTCCGAACTGGGTTGAGCAGTTCTTC.

This clonotype was recorded at least ten times. The V and J genes are TRBV7-8 and TRBJ1-3; 7 bases map to TRBD1. After removal of 3 bases from V and 5 bases from J, the junction contained 13 bases not matched to a gene. Per germline, CDR1 SGHVS and CDR2 FQNEAQ. The CDR3 sequence is 17 residues long. CDR3 region: CASSFHPQGSVRNTIYF. In nucleotides, the CDR3 is TGTGCCAGCAGCTTTCACCCACAGGGGAGTGTACGAAACACCATATATTTT. The full variable domain, rest sourced from reference TRBV7-8 and TRBJ1-3, is GAGVSQSPRYKVAKRGQDVALRCDPISGHVSLFWYQQALGQGPEFLTYFQNEAQLDKSGLPSDRFFAERPEGSVSTLKIQRTQQEDSAVYLCASSFHPQGSVRNTIYFGEGSWLTVV.

This clonotype has ten or more counts. The chain combines TRBV10-1 with TRBJ1-1; D remains unclear. Trimming removed 4 bases at V and 1 base at J, with 4 bases between. Germline V gene sequence: CDR1 WNHNN, CDR2 SYGVQD (reference sequence). CDR3 size: 12 residues. CDR3 nucleotides: TGCGCCAGCAGTGGGAAGAACACTGAAGCTTTCTTT. As protein: CASSGKNTEAFF.

The V gene is TRBV29-1, the J gene TRBJ1-6, with a tentative D call TRBD1 (5 bases). The germline V and J ends were trimmed by 6 bases and 8 bases, with 23 bases remaining between them. The CDR3 runs 16 residues. Germline V gives CDR1 SQVTM, CDR2 ANQGSEA. The DNA for the CDR3 is TGCAGCGTGATTGTCGCGGGGGACGTGGATGATTCACCCCTCCACTTT. This gives the protein CSVIVAGDVDDSPLHF.

This clonotype was observed a few times. The CDR3 nucleotides are TGTGCCAGCAGGACCGACCAGGGGAACTATGGCTACACCTTC. Protein: CASRTDQGNYGYTF. V is TRBV5-5 and J is TRBJ1-2, with a weak D call TRBD1 (6 bases). Trimming shortened V by 5 bases and J by 2 bases, and 13 bases separated the two germline ends. The CDR3 runs 14 residues. CDR1 SGHKS and CDR2 YYEKEE come from the germline V gene (reference sequence).

This clonotype was observed many times. V usage is TRBV4-1 and J usage is TRBJ2-3; 7 positions agree with TRBD2. CDR3 length: 13 amino acids. The ends lost 5 bases at V and 5 bases at J; junction bases unmatched: 4. Germline V gives CDR1 MGHRA, CDR2 YSYEKL. The CDR3 sequence is CASSNGLEDTQYF. The CDR3 region has the DNA TGCGCCAGCAGCAACGGACTAGAAGATACGCAGTATTTT.

This clonotype was seen many times. V and J are TRBV7-2 and TRBJ2-7, with D unresolved. The CDR3 spans 15 residues. Looked up from germline, CDR1 is SGHTA and CDR2 is FQGNSA. V lost 5 bases and J lost 1, with 15 bases in between. The CDR3: CASSPGQPASYEQYF. DNA of the CDR3: TGTGCCAGCAGCCCCGGGCAGCCAGCGTCCTACGAGCAGTACTTC.

This clonotype was detected ten times or more. The J gene is TRBJ1-6, the V gene TRBV10-3; D is unclear. Trimming stripped 2 bases from V and 6 bases from J, with 8 bases between. There are 14 residues in the CDR3. Germline CDR1 is ENHRY and CDR2 is SYGVKD. In nucleotides, the CDR3 is TGTGCCATCAGTGAGCAACAGCTTAATTCACCCCTCCACTTT. This gives the protein CAISEQQLNSPLHF.

Turning to this clonotype: A much bigger clone sits one base away, suggesting this may be a read error. The chain combines TRBV7-3 with TRBJ2-2; 9 bases match TRBD2. The CDR3 runs to 15 residues. After removal of 6 bases from V and 1 base from J, the junction contained 3 bases not matched to a gene. Germline CDR1 reads SGHTA; CDR2 reads FQGTGA. The CDR3 DNA follows: TGTGCCAGCAGACGTAGCGGGGGGAACACCGGGGAGCTGTTTTTT. It translates to CASRRSGGNTGELFF.

About this clonotype: One end of the junction varies from germline; a read error may be responsible. CDR3: CSVGDRLF. Written as DNA, the CDR3 is TGCAGCGTTGGCGACAGGTTGTTC. The chain combines TRBV29-1 with TRBJ2-1, with D possibly matching TRBD1 (6 bases). This CDR3 spans 8 amino acids. CDR1 and CDR2 from the germline V gene are SQVTM and ANQGSEA.

This clonotype was found many times. The rearrangement uses TRBV6-5 and TRBJ2-3; 7 bases agree with TRBD2. The CDR3 has 16 residues. With 0 bases clipped from V and 3 bases from J, the junction kept 6 bases outside the gene matches. Germline V gives CDR1 MNHEY, CDR2 SVGAGI. In DNA, the CDR3 is TGTGCCAGCAGTTACTCGACACTAGCGCTAACAGATACGCAGTATTTT. Encoded protein: CASSYSTLALTDTQYF.